The present T cell receptor beta chain was sequenced within a study of regulatory T cells in long-lasting Graves disease. J was trimmed by 5 bases and V by 0 bases; bases with no gene match: 5. This CDR3 region has 15 residues. Germline-derived CDR1 and CDR2 are ENHRY and SYGVKD. Time point described: newly diagnosed GD, antithyroid drugs for less than 3 months. PBMC-extracted RNA yielded the TCR library. Study conclusions and caveats: The study found TRBV28, TRBJ1-2 and TRBJ2-5 favored in persistent disease. TCR diversity was lower in persistent than newly diagnosed Graves' disease.

In this sample, this clonotype turned up many times. Its target is unknown. The authors built TCR beta libraries using iRepertoire HTBI primers and Arm-PCR of CDR3 regions. TCRdb reanalysed the multiplex PCR reads using MiXCR and keeps one entry per CDR3 protein. The table lists 580,000 or so distinct CDR3 sequences, about 16% of them singletons, with 9.5% to 15% in the top ten. A further study also used this sample, focusing on T cells in Graves' hyperthyroidism and ophthalmopathy. That study adds: Investigators excluded patients with uncontrolled infection, other autoimmune disease, pregnancy or lactation. TCR CDR3 underwent first-round RT-PCR with the HTBI primer set.

The rearrangement joins TRBV10-3 to TRBJ2-7; 9 bases align to TRBD2. This specimen consisted of peripheral blood mononuclear cells (PBMCs), obtained at new diagnosis, from a patient treated with antithyroid drugs. This clonotype was obtained from a man aged 18 to 30 with Graves disease. CDR3 bases: TGTGCCATCAGTGAGTCAGCGGGAGGCGGCAACGAGCAGTACTTC. Its translation: CAISESAGGGNEQYF.